The subject of this entry is one T cell receptor (beta chain). These data belong to a study of shared clonotypes between healthy human individuals. Data came from immunoSEQ multiplex PCR; TCRdb stores just in-frame clones and leaves some out. The table includes 190,000 or so clones, 66% detected once. Per germline, CDR1 SGHVS and CDR2 FQNEAQ. The CDR3 has 17 amino acids. Trimming cost V 5 bases and J 10 bases; bases outside gene matches: 19. The donor cohort consisted entirely of Caucasian adults residing in Nashville, Tennessee. CD4+ cells underwent separation, giving CD45RA+ naive and CD45RA-negative memory subsets.

This clonotype originated in a man aged 30 to 39 in good health. The sample was memory CD4+ T cells sorted from blood. As to subset: CD45RA-negative fraction. The V and J genes are TRBV7-8 and TRBJ2-3, with 9 bases identical to TRBD1. This CDR3 reads CASSPSGTGGISGAQYF. The CDR3 DNA sequence: TGTGCCAGCAGCCCTAGCGGCACAGGGGGCATAAGCGGGGCGCAGTATTTT.